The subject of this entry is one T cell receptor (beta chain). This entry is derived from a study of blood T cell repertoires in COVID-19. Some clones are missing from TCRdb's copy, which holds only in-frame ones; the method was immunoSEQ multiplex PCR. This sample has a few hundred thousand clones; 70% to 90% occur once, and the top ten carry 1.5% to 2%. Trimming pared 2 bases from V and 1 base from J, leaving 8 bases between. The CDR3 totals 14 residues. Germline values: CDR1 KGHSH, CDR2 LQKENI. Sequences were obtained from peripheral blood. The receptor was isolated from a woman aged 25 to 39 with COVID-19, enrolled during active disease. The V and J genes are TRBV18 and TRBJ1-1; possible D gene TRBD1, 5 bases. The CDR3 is CASSPVGENTEAFF. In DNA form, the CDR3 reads TGTGCCAGCTCACCAGTAGGGGAGAACACTGAAGCTTTCTTT.